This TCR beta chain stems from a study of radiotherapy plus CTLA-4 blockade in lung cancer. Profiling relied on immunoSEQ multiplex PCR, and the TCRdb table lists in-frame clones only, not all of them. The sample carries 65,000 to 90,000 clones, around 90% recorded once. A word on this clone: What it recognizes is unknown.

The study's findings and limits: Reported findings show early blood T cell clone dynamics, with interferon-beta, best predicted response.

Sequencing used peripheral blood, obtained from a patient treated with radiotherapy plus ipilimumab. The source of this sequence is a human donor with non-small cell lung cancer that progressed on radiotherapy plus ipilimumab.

CDR3 amino acids: CASSLSGNTIYF. The CDR3 DNA is TGTGCCAGCAGTTTATCGGGAAACACCATATATTTT. This chain connects TRBV28 to TRBJ1-3; D is undetermined. Trimming shortened V by 1 base and J by 4 bases, and 2 bases separated the two germline ends. This CDR3 has 12 amino acids. The V gene's germline CDR1 is MDHEN and CDR2 SYDVKM. Filled out from reference TRBV28 and TRBJ1-3, the complete variable domain reads DVKVTQSSRYLVKRTGEKVFLECVQDMDHENMFWYRQDPGLGLRLIYFSYDVKMKEKGDIPEGYSVSREKKERFSLILESASTNQTSMYLCASSLSGNTIYFGEGSWLTVV.